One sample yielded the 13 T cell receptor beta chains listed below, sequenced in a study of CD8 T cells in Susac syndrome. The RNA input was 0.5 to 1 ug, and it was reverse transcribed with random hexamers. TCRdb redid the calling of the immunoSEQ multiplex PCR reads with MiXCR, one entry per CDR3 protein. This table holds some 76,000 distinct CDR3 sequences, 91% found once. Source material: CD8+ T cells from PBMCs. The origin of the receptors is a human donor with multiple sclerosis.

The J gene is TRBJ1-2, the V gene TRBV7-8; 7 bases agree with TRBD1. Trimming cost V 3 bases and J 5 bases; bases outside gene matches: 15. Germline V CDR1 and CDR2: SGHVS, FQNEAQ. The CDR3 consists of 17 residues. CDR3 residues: CASSFGQAKGAIYGYTF. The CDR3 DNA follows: TGTGCCAGCAGCTTTGGACAGGCAAAGGGAGCTATATATGGCTACACCTTC. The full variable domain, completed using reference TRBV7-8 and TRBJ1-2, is GAGVSQSPRYKVAKRGQDVALRCDPISGHVSLFWYQQALGQGPEFLTYFQNEAQLDKSGLPSDRFFAERPEGSVSTLKIQRTQQEDSAVYLCASSFGQAKGAIYGYTFGSGTRLTVV.

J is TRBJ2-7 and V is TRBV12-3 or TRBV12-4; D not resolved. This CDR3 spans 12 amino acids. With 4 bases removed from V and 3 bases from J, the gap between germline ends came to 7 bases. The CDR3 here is CASSWVVYEQYF. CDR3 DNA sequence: TGTGCCAGCAGTTGGGTTGTCTACGAGCAGTACTTC.

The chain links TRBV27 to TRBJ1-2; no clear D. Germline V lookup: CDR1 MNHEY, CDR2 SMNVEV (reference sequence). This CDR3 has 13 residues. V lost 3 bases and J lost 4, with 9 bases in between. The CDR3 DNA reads TGTGCCAGCAGTTTTTCAGGACTCTATGGCTACACCTTC. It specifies CASSFSGLYGYTF.

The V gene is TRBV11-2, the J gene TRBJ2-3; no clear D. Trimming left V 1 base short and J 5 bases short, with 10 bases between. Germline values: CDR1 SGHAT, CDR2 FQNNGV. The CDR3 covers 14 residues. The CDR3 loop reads CASSLGAERDTQYF. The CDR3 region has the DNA TGTGCCAGCAGCTTAGGGGCGGAGAGAGATACGCAGTATTTT.

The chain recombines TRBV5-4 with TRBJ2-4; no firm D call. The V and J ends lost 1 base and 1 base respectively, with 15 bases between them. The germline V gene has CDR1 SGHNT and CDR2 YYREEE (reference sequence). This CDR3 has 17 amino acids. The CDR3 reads CASSLRVNSMAKNIQYF. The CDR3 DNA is TGTGCCAGCAGCTTGAGGGTAAATAGCATGGCCAAAAACATTCAGTACTTC.

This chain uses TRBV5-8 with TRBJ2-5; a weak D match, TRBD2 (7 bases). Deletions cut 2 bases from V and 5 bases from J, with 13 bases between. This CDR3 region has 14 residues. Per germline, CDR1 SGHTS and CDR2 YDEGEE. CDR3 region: CASSFGGAEETQYF. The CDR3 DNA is TGTGCCAGCAGCTTTGGGGGGGCCGAGGAGACCCAGTACTTC.

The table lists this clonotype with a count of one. CDR3 nucleotides: TGTGCCAGCAGCCAACGGGACCCACAAGAGACCCAGTACTTC. It encodes CASSQRDPQETQYF. This chain links TRBV3-1 with TRBJ2-5; D is possibly TRBD1 or TRBD2 (5 bases each). V lost 2 bases and J 2 bases, leaving 9 bases between the germline ends. The CDR3 has 14 amino acids. From germline, CDR1 is LGHDT and CDR2 YNNKEL (reference sequence).

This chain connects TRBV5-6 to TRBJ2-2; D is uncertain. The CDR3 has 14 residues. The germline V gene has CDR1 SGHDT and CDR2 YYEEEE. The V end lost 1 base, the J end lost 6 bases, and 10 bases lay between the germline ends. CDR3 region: CASSLISSPGELFF. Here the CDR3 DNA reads TGTGCCAGCAGCTTGATCAGTTCCCCCGGGGAGCTGTTTTTT.

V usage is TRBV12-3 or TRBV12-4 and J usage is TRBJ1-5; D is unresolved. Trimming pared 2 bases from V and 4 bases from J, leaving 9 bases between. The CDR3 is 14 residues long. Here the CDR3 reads CASSLKYGNQPQHF. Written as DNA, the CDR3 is TGTGCCAGCAGTTTAAAGTACGGTAATCAGCCCCAGCATTTT.

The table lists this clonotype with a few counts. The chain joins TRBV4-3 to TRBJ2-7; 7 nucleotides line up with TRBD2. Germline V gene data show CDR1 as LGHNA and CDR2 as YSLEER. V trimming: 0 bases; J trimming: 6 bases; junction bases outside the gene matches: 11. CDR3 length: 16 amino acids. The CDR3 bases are TGCGCCAGCAGCCAAGATCCCCCCGGGAGGTGGAGCGAGCAGTACTTC. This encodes CASSQDPPGRWSEQYF.

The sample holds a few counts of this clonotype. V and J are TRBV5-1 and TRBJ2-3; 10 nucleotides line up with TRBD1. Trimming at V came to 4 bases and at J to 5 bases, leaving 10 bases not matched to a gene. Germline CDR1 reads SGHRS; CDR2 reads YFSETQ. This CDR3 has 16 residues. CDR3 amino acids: CASSPEARDRGDTQYF. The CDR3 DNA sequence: TGCGCCAGCAGCCCTGAGGCCCGGGACAGGGGAGATACGCAGTATTTT.

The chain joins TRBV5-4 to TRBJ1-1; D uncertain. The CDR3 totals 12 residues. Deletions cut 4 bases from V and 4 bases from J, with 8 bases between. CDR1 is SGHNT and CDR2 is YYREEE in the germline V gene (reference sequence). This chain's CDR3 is CASSHSGTEAFF. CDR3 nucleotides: TGTGCCAGCAGCCATTCCGGCACTGAAGCTTTCTTT.

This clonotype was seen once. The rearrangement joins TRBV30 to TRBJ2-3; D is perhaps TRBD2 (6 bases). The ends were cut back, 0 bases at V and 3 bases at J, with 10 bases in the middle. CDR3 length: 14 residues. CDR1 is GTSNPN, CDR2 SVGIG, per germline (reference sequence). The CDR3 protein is CAWSVGSVTDTQYF. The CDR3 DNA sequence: TGTGCCTGGAGTGTCGGGAGTGTGACAGATACGCAGTATTTT. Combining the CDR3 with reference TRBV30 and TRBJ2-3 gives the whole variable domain SQTIHQWPATLVQPVGSPLSLECTVEGTSNPNLYWYRQAAGRGLQLLFYSVGIGQISSEVPQNLSASRPQDRQFILSSKKLLLSDSGFYLCAWSVGSVTDTQYFGPGTRLTVL.